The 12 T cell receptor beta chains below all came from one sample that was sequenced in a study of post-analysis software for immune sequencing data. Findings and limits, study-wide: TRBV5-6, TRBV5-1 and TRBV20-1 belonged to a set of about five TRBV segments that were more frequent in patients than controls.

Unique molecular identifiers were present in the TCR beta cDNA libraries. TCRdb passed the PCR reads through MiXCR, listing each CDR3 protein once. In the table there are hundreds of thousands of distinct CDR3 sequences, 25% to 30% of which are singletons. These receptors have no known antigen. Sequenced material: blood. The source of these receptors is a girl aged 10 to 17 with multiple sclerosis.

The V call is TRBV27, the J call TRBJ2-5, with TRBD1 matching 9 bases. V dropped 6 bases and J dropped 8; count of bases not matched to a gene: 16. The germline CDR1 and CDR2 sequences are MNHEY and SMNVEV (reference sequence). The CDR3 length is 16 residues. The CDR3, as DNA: TGTGCCAGCAGCCCTGCCCCCGGGACAGGGAGCCAAACCCAGTACTTC. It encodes CASSPAPGTGSQTQYF.

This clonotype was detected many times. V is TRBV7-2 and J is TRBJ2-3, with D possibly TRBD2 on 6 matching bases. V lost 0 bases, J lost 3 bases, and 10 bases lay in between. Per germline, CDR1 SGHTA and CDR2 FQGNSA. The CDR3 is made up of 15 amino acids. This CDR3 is CASSLATGRTDTQYF. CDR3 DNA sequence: TGTGCCAGCAGCTTAGCCACGGGGAGGACAGATACGCAGTATTTT.

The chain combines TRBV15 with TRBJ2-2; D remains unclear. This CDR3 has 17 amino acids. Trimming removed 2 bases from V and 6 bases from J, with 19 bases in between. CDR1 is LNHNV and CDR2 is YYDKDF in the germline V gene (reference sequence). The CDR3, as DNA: TGTGCCACCAGCAGACCCATGGCCACAGTAATCGCCGGGGAGCTGTTTTTT. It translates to CATSRPMATVIAGELFF.

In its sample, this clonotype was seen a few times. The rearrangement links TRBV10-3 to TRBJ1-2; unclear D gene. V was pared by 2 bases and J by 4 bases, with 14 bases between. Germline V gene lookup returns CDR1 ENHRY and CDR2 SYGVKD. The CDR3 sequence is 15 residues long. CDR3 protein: CAISEGAARSYGYTF. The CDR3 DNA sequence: TGTGCCATCAGTGAGGGAGCGGCCAGGAGCTATGGCTACACCTTC.

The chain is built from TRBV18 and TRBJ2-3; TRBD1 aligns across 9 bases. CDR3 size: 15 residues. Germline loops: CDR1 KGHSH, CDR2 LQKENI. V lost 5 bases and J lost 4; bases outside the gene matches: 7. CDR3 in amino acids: CASSRDRERSDTQYF. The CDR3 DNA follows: TGTGCCAGCTCAAGGGACAGGGAGCGGTCAGATACGCAGTATTTT.

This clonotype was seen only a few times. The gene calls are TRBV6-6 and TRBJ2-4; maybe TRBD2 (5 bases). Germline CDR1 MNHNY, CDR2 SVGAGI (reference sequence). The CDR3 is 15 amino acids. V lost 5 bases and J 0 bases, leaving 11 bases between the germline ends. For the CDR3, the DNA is TGTGCCAGCAGTCCCGGACTGGGAGCCAAAAACATTCAGTACTTC. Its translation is CASSPGLGAKNIQYF.

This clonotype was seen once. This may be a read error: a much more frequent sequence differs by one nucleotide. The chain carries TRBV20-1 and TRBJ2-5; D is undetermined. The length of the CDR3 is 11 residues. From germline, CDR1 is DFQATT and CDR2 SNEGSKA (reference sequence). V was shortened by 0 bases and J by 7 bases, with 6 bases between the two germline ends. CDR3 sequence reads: CSARDRGTQYF. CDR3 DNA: TGCAGTGCTAGAGACCGAGGGACCCAGTACTTC.

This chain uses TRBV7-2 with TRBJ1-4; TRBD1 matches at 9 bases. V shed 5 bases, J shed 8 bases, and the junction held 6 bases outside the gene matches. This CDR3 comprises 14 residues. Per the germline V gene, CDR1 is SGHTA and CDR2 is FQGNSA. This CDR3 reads CASSRDRASEKLFF. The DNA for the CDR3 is TGTGCCAGCAGCAGGGACAGGGCCTCGGAAAAACTGTTTTTT.

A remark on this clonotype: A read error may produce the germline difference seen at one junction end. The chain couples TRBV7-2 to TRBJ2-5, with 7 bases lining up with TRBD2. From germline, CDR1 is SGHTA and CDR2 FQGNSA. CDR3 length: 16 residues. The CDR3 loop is CANSLWAGEGAETQYF. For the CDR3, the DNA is TGTGCCAACAGCTTATGGGCGGGAGAGGGTGCCGAGACCCAGTACTTC.

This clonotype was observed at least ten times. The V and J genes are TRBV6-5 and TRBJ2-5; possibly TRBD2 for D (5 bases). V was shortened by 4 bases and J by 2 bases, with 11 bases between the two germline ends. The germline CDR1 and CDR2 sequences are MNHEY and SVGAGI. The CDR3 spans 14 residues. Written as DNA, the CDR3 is TGTGCCAGCAGTTTAGGACTCCTACAAGAGACCCAGTACTTC. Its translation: CASSLGLLQETQYF.

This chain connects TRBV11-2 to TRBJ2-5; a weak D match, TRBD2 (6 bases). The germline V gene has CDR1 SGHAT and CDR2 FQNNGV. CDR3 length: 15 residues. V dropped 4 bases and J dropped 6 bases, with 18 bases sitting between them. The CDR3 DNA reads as TGTGCCAGCAGCTCAGGAAATTCTGGGAGGAAGACCCAGTACTTC. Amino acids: CASSSGNSGRKTQYF.

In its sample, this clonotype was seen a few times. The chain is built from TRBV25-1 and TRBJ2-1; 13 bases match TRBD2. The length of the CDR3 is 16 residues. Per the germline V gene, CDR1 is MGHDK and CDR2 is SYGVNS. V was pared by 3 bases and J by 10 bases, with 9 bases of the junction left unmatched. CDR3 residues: CASSDHRTSGRSEQFF. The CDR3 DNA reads TGTGCCAGCAGTGATCATAGGACTAGCGGGAGAAGCGAGCAGTTCTTC.